Following are 24 T cell receptor beta chains from one sample sequenced in a study of regulatory T cells in long-lasting Graves disease. Time point indicated: newly diagnosed GD, antithyroid drugs for less than 3 months. From PBMCs, RNA was extracted and then used to make the TCR library. Assembly of TCR beta libraries relied on iRepertoire HTBI primers together with Arm-PCR of CDR3 regions. TCRdb reanalysed the multiplex PCR reads using MiXCR and keeps one entry per CDR3 protein. The repertoire holds hundreds of thousands of distinct CDR3 sequences, under 20% seen once, with approximately 35% in the top ten. Here the sequenced sample was peripheral blood mononuclear cells (PBMCs), taken at new diagnosis, from a patient treated with antithyroid drugs. Every receptor here comes from a female donor with Graves disease.

Only a few counts were recorded for this clonotype. The chain uses TRBV20-1 and TRBJ2-3; TRBD2 agrees at 10 bases. The V gene's germline CDR1 is DFQATT and CDR2 SNEGSKA (reference sequence). The CDR3 is 20 residues long. Trimming removed 3 bases from V and 2 bases from J; junction bases left unmatched: 20. CDR3 protein: CSASPLGRLAGDGDTDTQYF. For the CDR3, the DNA is TGCAGTGCTAGCCCCTTAGGTCGGCTAGCGGGAGATGGCGACACAGATACGCAGTATTTT.

The table lists this clonotype with many counts. This chain connects TRBV14 to TRBJ1-4; TRBD1 agrees at 8 bases. CDR3 length equals 15 residues. Unmatched junction bases numbered 3, after V lost 3 bases and J lost 3 bases. Germline V gives CDR1 SGHDN, CDR2 FVKESK. The CDR3 DNA is TGTGCCAGCAGCCACTGGGGACAGGCTAATGAAAAACTGTTTTTT. It encodes CASSHWGQANEKLFF.

There are a few counts of this clonotype. The chain couples TRBV2 to TRBJ2-3; no clear D gene. V was cut by 6 bases and J by 0 bases, with 10 bases left in between. CDR1 and CDR2 (germline): SNHLY, FYNNEI. This CDR3 is 14 amino acids long. The CDR3 region is CASSRISSTDTQYF. CDR3 sequence (DNA): TGTGCCAGCAGCCGAATCTCTAGCACAGATACGCAGTATTTT. Full variable domain (outside the CDR3, taken from reference TRBV2 and TRBJ2-3): EPEVTQTPSHQVTQMGQEVILRCVPISNHLYFYWYRQILGQKVEFLVSFYNNEISEKSEIFDDQFSVERPDGSNFTLKIRSTKLEDSAMYFCASSRISSTDTQYFGPGTRLTVL.

This clonotype was recorded at least ten times. The rearrangement joins TRBV12-3 or TRBV12-4 to TRBJ2-2; the D is unclear. Deletions cut 6 bases from V and 6 bases from J, with 5 bases between. The CDR3 length is 11 residues. The CDR3 loop reads CASSPAGELFF. As DNA, the CDR3 is TGTGCCAGCAGCCCCGCCGGGGAGCTGTTTTTT.

At least ten counts were recorded for this clonotype. The chain is built from TRBV11-2 and TRBJ2-3; unclear D gene. Germline assignment: CDR1 SGHAT and CDR2 FQNNGV. The CDR3 covers 11 residues. V was cut by 8 bases and J by 2 bases, with 5 bases left in between. For the CDR3, the DNA is TGTGCCAGCCGCCTCACAGATACGCAGTATTTT. It translates to CASRLTDTQYF.

In its sample, this clonotype was seen a few times. The V call is TRBV19, the J call TRBJ2-2; tentatively, D is TRBD1 or TRBD2 (5 bases each). The CDR3 length is 15 residues. V was clipped by 5 bases and J by 0 bases, with 10 bases between them. The germline CDR1 and CDR2 sequences are LNHDA and SQIVND (reference sequence). The CDR3 bases are TGTGCCAGTAGTCCCGGGACGACGAACACCGGGGAGCTGTTTTTT. The encoded protein is CASSPGTTNTGELFF.

The J gene is TRBJ2-2, the V gene TRBV5-1; possibly TRBD1 for D (6 bases). Between the trimmed V and J ends, which lost 2 bases and 4 bases, there was a span of 15 bases. Germline CDR1 and CDR2: SGHRS and YFSETQ. The length of the CDR3 is 16 residues. CDR3 DNA: TGCGCCAGCAGCTTAGGATCGACAGGTCGCACCGGGGAGCTGTTTTTT. This gives the protein CASSLGSTGRTGELFF. The whole variable domain, remainder taken from reference TRBV5-1 and TRBJ2-2, is KAGVTQTPRYLIKTRGQQVTLSCSPISGHRSVSWYQQTPGQGLQFLFEYFSETQRNKGNFPGRFSGRQFSNSRSEMNVSTLELGDSALYLCASSLGSTGRTGELFFGEGSRLTVL.

This clonotype showed up many times. The chain couples TRBV7-2 to TRBJ2-1, with 14 nucleotides matching TRBD2. The CDR3 loop spans 13 amino acids. Germline CDR1 reads SGHTA; CDR2 reads FQGNSA. V was pared by 5 bases and J by 15 bases, with 6 bases of the junction left unmatched. DNA for the CDR3: TGTGCCAGCAGCCCAGGGACTAGCGGGAGCGTGTTCTTC. Translating it yields CASSPGTSGSVFF.

This clonotype was detected many times. The chain carries TRBV27 and TRBJ1-1; TRBD1 aligns across 7 bases. This CDR3 comprises 14 residues. Trimming at V came to 4 bases and at J to 0 bases, leaving 2 bases not matched to a gene. Germline CDR1 MNHEY, CDR2 SMNVEV (reference sequence). CDR3 in amino acids: CASSWDRVNTEAFF. The CDR3 coding sequence is TGTGCCAGCAGTTGGGACAGAGTGAACACTGAAGCTTTCTTT.

This clonotype was observed many times. This rearrangement joins TRBV7-9 to TRBJ2-1; 7 bases fit TRBD2. CDR1 is SEHNR and CDR2 is FQNEAQ in the germline V gene (reference sequence). This CDR3 has 16 amino acids. Unmatched junction bases numbered 12, after V lost 5 bases and J lost 5 bases. The CDR3 DNA reads as TGTGCCAGCAGCCGAAGAAGACTAGCTTGGCACAATGAGCAGTTCTTC. It translates to CASSRRRLAWHNEQFF.

This clonotype was recorded many times. This rearrangement joins TRBV10-3 to TRBJ2-5, with D uncertain. V lost 3 bases to trimming and J lost 1 base, with 6 bases between them. The CDR3 totals 13 residues. The germline V gene encodes CDR1 ENHRY and CDR2 SYGVKD. CDR3 region: CAISDPPQETQYF. CDR3 nucleotide sequence: TGTGCCATCAGTGACCCACCCCAAGAGACCCAGTACTTC.

This clonotype was observed at least ten times. The V and J genes are TRBV10-3 and TRBJ2-5, with 8 bases that match TRBD1. CDR1 is ENHRY, CDR2 SYGVKD, per germline. Trimming took 3 bases from V and 4 from J; bases not matched to a gene: 10. The CDR3 covers 16 residues. In DNA, the CDR3 is TGTGCCATCAGTGACTTCGGACAGGGAGACCCAGAGACCCAGTACTTC. Protein product: CAISDFGQGDPETQYF.

This clonotype showed up many times. The genes are TRBV12-3 or TRBV12-4 and TRBJ2-2; possible D gene TRBD1, 6 bases. The ends were cut back, 6 bases at V and 2 bases at J, with 16 bases in the middle. CDR3 length equals 16 residues. CDR3 in amino acids: CASSPQGSLNTGELFF. CDR3 sequence (DNA): TGTGCCAGCAGCCCACAGGGCTCTCTTAACACCGGGGAGCTGTTTTTT.

Ten or more counts support this clonotype. V and J are TRBV12-3 or TRBV12-4 and TRBJ1-6; weak D call: TRBD1 (5 bases). Trimming stripped 5 bases from V and 9 bases from J, with 17 bases between. CDR3 size: 15 residues. The DNA of the CDR3 is TGTGCCAGCAGTCCCCCGGGACGCTGGGGTTCACCCCTCCACTTT. Translation: CASSPPGRWGSPLHF.

This clonotype was counted between two and nine times. The chain uses TRBV5-1 and TRBJ2-7; D gene uncertain. Trimming stripped 3 bases from V and 6 bases from J, with 7 bases between. The CDR3 totals 11 residues. The V gene's germline CDR1 is SGHRS and CDR2 YFSETQ. CDR3 loop: CASSWDFEQYF. The DNA for the CDR3 is TGCGCCAGCAGCTGGGATTTCGAGCAGTACTTC.

There are many counts of this clonotype. The chain combines TRBV7-9 with TRBJ2-7; 7 bases map to TRBD2. The CDR3 consists of 15 residues. J was trimmed by 4 bases and V by 4 bases; bases with no gene match: 10. CDR1 and CDR2 (germline): SEHNR, FQNEAQ (reference sequence). CDR3 amino acids: CASSSLGGGRYEQYF. DNA of the CDR3: TGTGCCAGCAGCTCGTTGGGCGGGGGAAGATACGAGCAGTACTTC.

V usage is TRBV30 and J usage is TRBJ1-4; D is unresolved. Per germline, CDR1 GTSNPN and CDR2 SVGIG (reference sequence). This CDR3 has 15 residues. Between the trimmed V and J ends, which lost 0 bases and 12 bases, there was a span of 20 bases. For the CDR3, the DNA is TGTGCCTGGAGTGTTATCCTCGAACCTCCGGTGGAACTGTTTTTT. It yields the protein CAWSVILEPPVELFF.

This clonotype showed up many times. V and J are TRBV11-3 and TRBJ2-5; D gene unclear. V was clipped by 7 bases and J by 5 bases, with 11 bases between them. Germline lookup yields CDR1 SGHNT and CDR2 YENEEA. There are 12 residues in the CDR3. The CDR3 spells CASNHQRETQYF. CDR3 coding DNA: TGTGCCAGCAATCATCAGAGGGAGACCCAGTACTTC.

This clonotype was detected ten times or more. The chain recombines TRBV19 with TRBJ1-1, with D uncertain. CDR1 is LNHDA and CDR2 is SQIVND in the germline V gene (reference sequence). The ends were cut back, 5 bases at V and 2 bases at J, with 15 bases in the middle. This CDR3 has 15 amino acids. CDR3 protein: CASSPKGRSNTEAFF. CDR3 sequence (DNA): TGTGCCAGTAGTCCGAAAGGACGTTCTAACACTGAAGCTTTCTTT.

This clonotype has at least ten counts. This rearrangement joins TRBV7-8 to TRBJ1-5, with 9 nucleotides matching TRBD1. The CDR3 runs 17 residues. The V gene's germline CDR1 is SGHVS and CDR2 FQNEAQ. Unmatched junction bases numbered 15, after V lost 6 bases and J lost 6 bases. CDR3 amino acids: CASRPGQGLGGSQPQHF. CDR3 nucleotide sequence: TGTGCCAGCAGACCGGGACAGGGATTAGGGGGTAGTCAGCCCCAGCATTTT.

As concerns this clonotype: A much larger clone differs by one base, so this may be a read error. The rearrangement links TRBV28 to TRBJ2-1, with 7 positions matching TRBD1. After removal of 6 bases from V and 1 base from J, the junction contained 9 bases not matched to a gene. CDR3 length: 16 amino acids. Germline CDR1 MDHEN, CDR2 SYDVKM. This chain's CDR3 is CASRPARDRSYNEQFF. The CDR3 DNA follows: TGTGCCAGCAGACCCGCGAGGGACAGATCCTACAATGAGCAGTTCTTC.

Ten or more counts support this clonotype. This chain links TRBV12-5 with TRBJ1-3; 8 bases are a match to TRBD1. The ends lost 4 bases at V and 2 bases at J; junction bases unmatched: 4. The CDR3 is made up of 15 amino acids. CDR1 is LGHNT and CDR2 is FRNRAP in the germline V gene. The CDR3 bases are TGTGCTAGTGGTTCGAAACAGGGGGCTGGAAACACCATATATTTT. Translation: CASGSKQGAGNTIYF.

The chain links TRBV30 to TRBJ1-5, with D possibly TRBD1 on 6 matching bases. The CDR3 extends over 16 amino acids. The V end was cut by 0 bases, the J end by 3 bases, with 15 bases between. Germline CDR1 reads GTSNPN; CDR2 reads SVGIG (reference sequence). This CDR3 is CAWSVRGPILNQPQHF. CDR3 nucleotide sequence: TGTGCCTGGAGTGTCAGGGGTCCTATACTCAATCAGCCCCAGCATTTT.

There are many counts of this clonotype. V gene TRBV11-2 combines with J gene TRBJ1-4; possible D gene TRBD1, 6 bases. CDR1 SGHAT and CDR2 FQNNGV come from the germline V gene. This CDR3 spans 17 amino acids. The V end was cut by 0 bases, the J end by 2 bases, with 13 bases between. CDR3 region: CASSLDSGTRTNEKLFF. The CDR3 DNA follows: TGTGCCAGCAGCTTAGATTCCGGGACAAGGACTAATGAAAAACTGTTTTTT.